A selection of T cell receptor beta chains follows, all from one sample in a study of monozygotic twins with inflammatory bowel disease. TCRdb derives one entry per CDR3 protein from the 5' RACE reads, leaving out DNA. Its table lists hundreds of thousands of distinct CDR3 sequences. Sequenced input: blood. The receptors here all came from a human donor with ulcerative colitis or Crohn's disease, or a healthy co-twin of an affected twin (not recorded which). The CDR3 runs from the conserved cysteine through the conserved F or W. Each record gives: J gene, V gene, CDR3 protein.

TRBJ1-2	TRBV7-2	CASSRGQGTTYGYTF
TRBJ1-6	TRBV21-1	CATPRRFLSPLHF
TRBJ2-3	TRBV6-5	CASSYSREDTDTQYF
TRBJ2-5	TRBV29-1	CSGRGNKETQYF
TRBJ2-7	TRBV5-5	CASSLSGTGYYEQYF
TRBJ2-1	TRBV5-1	CASRLQAGNNEQFF
TRBJ2-7	TRBV7-2	CASSLTGAGGYYEQYF
TRBJ2-1	TRBV12-3/TRBV12-4	CASSLAGSTEQFF
TRBJ2-7	TRBV5-1	CASSLTGGSTYEQYF
TRBJ1-2	TRBV20-1	CSARVELGGGYTF
TRBJ2-2	TRBV5-1	CASSLLVGARSGELFF
TRBJ1-4	TRBV5-1	CASSFREGGGKKLFF
TRBJ1-5	TRBV5-8	CASSFRTSSDPQHF
TRBJ2-1	TRBV27	CASSLPSGPHVGNEQFF
TRBJ2-3	TRBV7-8	CASSLRGLAGVQGTDTQYF
TRBJ1-5	TRBV6-1	CASSREGQVGNQPQHF
TRBJ1-2	TRBV20-1	CSVKIMGQGIGGYTF
TRBJ1-2	TRBV5-8	CASSVGRGTPLYGYTF
TRBJ2-2	TRBV28	CASSRAGVNGELFF
TRBJ2-7	TRBV5-6	CASSRSGLAGYEQYF
TRBJ1-2	TRBV20-1	CSARFSTGTGAYGYTF
TRBJ2-3	TRBV2	CARQGGPDTQYF
TRBJ2-1	TRBV7-3	CASSSQGASSYNEQFF
TRBJ2-2	TRBV14	CASSQRLGSAGELFF
TRBJ1-5	TRBV4-1	CASSQEGSGNQPQHF
TRBJ1-1	TRBV6-1	CASRYVPEAFF
TRBJ2-7	TRBV6-2/TRBV6-3	CASNTRDRGPEQYF